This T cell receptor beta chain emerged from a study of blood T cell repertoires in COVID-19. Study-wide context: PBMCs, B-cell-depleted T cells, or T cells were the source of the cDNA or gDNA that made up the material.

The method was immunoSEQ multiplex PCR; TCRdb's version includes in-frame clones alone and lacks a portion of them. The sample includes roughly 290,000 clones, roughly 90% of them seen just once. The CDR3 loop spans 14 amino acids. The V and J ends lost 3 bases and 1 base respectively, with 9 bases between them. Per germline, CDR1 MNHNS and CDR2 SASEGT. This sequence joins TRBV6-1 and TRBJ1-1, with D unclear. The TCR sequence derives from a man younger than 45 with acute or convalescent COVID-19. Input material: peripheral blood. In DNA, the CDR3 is TGTGCCAGCAGTGACCCACCAGAGAACACTGAAGCTTTCTTT. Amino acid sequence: CASSDPPENTEAFF.